The rows below give T cell receptor beta chains drawn from one sample of a study of blood T cells in healthy people across ages. TCRdb independently ran MiXCR on the 5' RACE reads; one entry per CDR3 protein. The sample includes around 400,000 distinct CDR3 sequences, 45% to 60% of them seen just once. Sequences were obtained from blood. Receptors originate from a man between 60 and 70 years old in good health. CDR3s include the opening cysteine and the closing phenylalanine or tryptophan.

cdr3_aa v_call
CSVEGTGQGNLYEQYF TRBV29-1
CASSPPWGMTGYEQYF TRBV18
CASKEQRNPEAFF TRBV7-2
CASSWGAGVSTEAFF TRBV5-1
CASSLVDEQFF TRBV7-2
CATSDPVASYGYTF TRBV24-1
CASSLTGQGATLGGYTF TRBV4-2
CASSDDPTDTQYF TRBV25-1
CSANTLGTDEKLFF TRBV20-1
CASSGDRGRTEAFF TRBV6-5
CSTRLAGGKNIQYF TRBV29-1
CASSLISGGLETQYF TRBV5-6
CASTPTSSGRIQYF TRBV6-5
CASSQDIPGQAHNEQFF TRBV3-1
CASSEIGNGYTF TRBV6-1
CASSRSGFYEQYF TRBV7-2
CASSQETSGLAYEQYF TRBV4-2
CASSHKNTGELFF TRBV14
CSASKAGGPQETQYF TRBV20-1
CAWATTRAQETQYF TRBV30
CSASGLAEEQFF TRBV20-1
CATSDGTRGGETQYF TRBV24-1
CASSPLLRTNYGYTF TRBV6-5
CASSSPDRVNEQFF TRBV28
CASRPLNEKLFF TRBV28
CASSSRGEDYNEQFF TRBV7-9
CASSTGQVGTQYF TRBV7-7
CASSYSYTGTTEAFF TRBV6-5
CSATSSGEAWNIQYF TRBV20-1
CASSSGTSGASREQYF TRBV5-1
CASTHTLNSPLHF TRBV6-6
CASSYGTGTFEAFF TRBV6-2/TRBV6-3
CASSPSAFYEQYF TRBV3-1
CASSPRVDGDTQYF TRBV3-1
CASSQDMAGENEKLFF TRBV3-1
CASSPYYYGYTF TRBV12-3/TRBV12-4
CSAPRGPEQYF TRBV20-1
CASRPTGTGYNEQFF TRBV28
CASSFLSGGVTDTQYF TRBV7-2
CASSLQNEQYF TRBV7-9
CASSLTGVSGANVLTF TRBV27
CSASPNGGGAYEQYF TRBV20-1
CSAPGQGKSEQYF TRBV20-1
CSARESWRLSTDTQYF TRBV20-1
CASSHRGAGDTQYF TRBV4-3
CSARDPGLVDDTQYF TRBV20-1
CASSANRLNTEAFF TRBV7-2
CASSVSTGTDTQYF TRBV7-9
CASRRYRGGNEQFF TRBV28
CASSASAINEQFF TRBV7-6
CASSSGLVSNEQFF TRBV6-6
CASHPLTQYF TRBV2
CATSREASGGFTDTQYF TRBV15
CASSPPIPSTDTQYF TRBV18
CASSRTSGGSNIQYF TRBV10-1